Shown below are 10 T cell receptor beta chains from a single sample sequenced in a study of T cells in Graves' hyperthyroidism and ophthalmopathy. The TCR beta CDR3 regions underwent amplification using RNA transcripts as the source. First-round RT-PCR of the TCR CDR3 relied on the HTBI primer set. One entry per CDR3 protein, called by TCRdb with MiXCR from the multiplex PCR reads. The sample has under 300,000 distinct CDR3 sequences; less than 15% are singletons. The sequenced material came from blood. The receptors shown here come from a woman aged 40-49 years with Graves' hyperthyroidism that later progressed to Graves' ophthalmopathy.

The CDR3 coding sequence is TGTGCCAGCAGTCCTCAAATACTCGGGCTTCATGGCTACACCTTC. Its translation: CASSPQILGLHGYTF. The chain carries TRBV2 and TRBJ1-2; unclear D gene. The V and J ends lost 5 bases and 6 bases respectively, with 19 bases between them. Germline CDR1 is SNHLY and CDR2 is FYNNEI. The CDR3 extends over 15 amino acids.

This clonotype was recorded at least ten times. The CDR3 protein is CASRSRDRGNQPQHF. In DNA form, the CDR3 reads TGTGCCAGCAGAAGCCGGGACAGGGGGAATCAGCCCCAGCATTTT. This chain uses TRBV6-1 with TRBJ1-5; 11 nucleotides line up with TRBD1. Germline CDR1 reads MNHNS; CDR2 reads SASEGT. This CDR3 is 15 amino acids long. V lost 6 bases to trimming and J lost 4 bases; unmatched junction nucleotides: 5.

This clonotype has just a few counts. The rearrangement joins TRBV12-3 or TRBV12-4 to TRBJ2-6; D might be TRBD1 (5 bases). The CDR3 has 19 amino acids. V was cut by 6 bases and J by 0 bases, with 21 bases left in between. CDR3 region: CASRTRTRGFYSGANVLTF. The CDR3 region has the DNA TGTGCCAGCAGAACACGGACAAGGGGCTTCTACTCTGGGGCCAACGTCCTGACTTTC.

This clonotype appeared many times. The genes are TRBV10-3 and TRBJ1-6, with D maybe TRBD1 (6 bases). The V gene's germline CDR1 is ENHRY and CDR2 SYGVKD. This CDR3 region has 15 residues. Trimming took 6 bases from V and 0 from J, leaving 9 bases between them. The CDR3 is CAISQDSSYNSPLHF. Here the CDR3 DNA reads TGTGCCATCAGCCAGGACAGCTCCTATAATTCACCCCTCCACTTT.

The table lists this clonotype with a count of one. A much larger clone lies a single base off, so this may be a read error. The rearrangement links TRBV7-9 to TRBJ2-3; D remains ambiguous. The germline CDR1 and CDR2 sequences are SEHNR and FQNEAQ (reference sequence). CDR3 length: 15 residues. CDR3 region: CASSLASLNTDRQYF. In DNA, the CDR3 is TGTGCCAGCAGCTTAGCGAGCCTAAACACAGATAGGCAGTATTTT. The full variable domain, with the rest looked up from reference TRBV7-9 and TRBJ2-3, is DTGVSQNPRHKITKRGQNVTFRCDPISEHNRLYWYRQTLGQGPEFLTYFQNEAQLEKSRLLSDRFSAERPKGSFSTLEIQRTEQGDSAMYLCASSLASLNTDRQYFGPGTRLTVL.

The rearrangement joins TRBV13 to TRBJ2-1; 8 nucleotides match TRBD2. The CDR3 has 16 residues. Germline V lookup: CDR1 PRHDT, CDR2 FYEKMQ (reference sequence). The J segment lost 2 bases and the V segment lost 0 bases, leaving 3 bases of the junction unmatched. The chain's CDR3 is CASSLGAGETYNEQFF. Written as DNA, the CDR3 is TGTGCCAGCAGCTTAGGAGCGGGAGAAACCTACAATGAGCAGTTCTTC.

This clonotype occurred a few times. The J gene is TRBJ2-7, the V gene TRBV11-2; TRBD1 matches 8 bases. The germline V gene has CDR1 SGHAT and CDR2 FQNNGV. The CDR3 spans 16 residues. Trimming cost V 4 bases and J 5 bases; bases outside gene matches: 13. The CDR3 reads CASSYRTGFFSNEQYF. Here the CDR3 DNA reads TGTGCCAGCAGCTACCGGACAGGGTTTTTTTCCAACGAGCAGTACTTC.

This clonotype has just a few counts. V usage is TRBV6-1 and J usage is TRBJ2-3; TRBD1 matches 7 bases. CDR3 length: 17 amino acids. CDR1 and CDR2 from the germline V gene are MNHNS and SASEGT. With V trimmed by 7 bases and J by 1 base, 14 bases remained unmatched. CDR3: CASIPGGILAGTDTQYF. CDR3 nucleotide sequence: TGTGCCAGCATCCCAGGGGGTATCCTGGCCGGCACAGATACGCAGTATTTT.

This clonotype was observed at least ten times. J is TRBJ2-1 and V is TRBV29-1; D call uncertain. CDR3 length: 14 amino acids. Germline loops: CDR1 SQVTM, CDR2 ANQGSEA. V dropped 4 bases and J dropped 4 bases, with 14 bases sitting between them. The CDR3 is CSVVWLSRYNEQFF. Here the CDR3 DNA reads TGCAGCGTTGTATGGCTTTCGAGGTACAATGAGCAGTTCTTC.

The table lists this clonotype with many counts. The gene calls are TRBV29-1 and TRBJ2-1; 7 bases agree with TRBD2. CDR1 SQVTM and CDR2 ANQGSEA come from the germline V gene. Trimming took 4 bases from V and 4 from J; bases not matched to a gene: 7. The CDR3 covers 14 residues. The CDR3: CSVVALAAYNEQFF. CDR3 DNA sequence: TGCAGCGTTGTAGCTCTAGCGGCTTACAATGAGCAGTTCTTC.